A single sample gave rise to the 10 T cell receptor beta chains below, sequenced in a study of blood T cell repertoires in COVID-19. Using immunoSEQ multiplex PCR, the repertoire was profiled, and TCRdb retains in-frame clones only, with some absent. The sample yields some 150,000 clones, 88% seen once. The sample taken for sequencing was peripheral blood. Receptor source: a human donor in a cohort sampled during active COVID-19.

This chain joins TRBV7-9 and TRBJ2-3; 10 bases align to TRBD2. V shed 5 bases and J 3 bases; nucleotides not matched to a gene: 14. CDR1 and CDR2 from the germline V gene are SEHNR and FQNEAQ (reference sequence). The CDR3 sequence is 18 residues long. The CDR3 is CASSPGGAGGLVTDTQYF. CDR3 bases: TGTGCCAGCAGCCCAGGCGGAGCGGGGGGGTTAGTAACAGATACGCAGTATTTT. The full variable domain, with the rest looked up from reference TRBV7-9 and TRBJ2-3, is DTGVSQNPRHKITKRGQNVTFRCDPISEHNRLYWYRQTLGQGPEFLTYFQNEAQLEKSRLLSDRFSAERPKGSFSTLEIQRTEQGDSAMYLCASSPGGAGGLVTDTQYFGPGTRLTVL.

A few counts support this clone. The gene calls are TRBV2 and TRBJ2-7; a weak D match, TRBD1 (6 bases). Trimming removed 6 bases from V and 5 bases from J, with 17 bases in between. The CDR3 runs 14 residues. Germline V CDR1 and CDR2: SNHLY, FYNNEI. For the CDR3, the DNA is TGTGCCAGCAGAAGAGAGTCCGGGACAAACGAGCAGTACTTC. It codes for CASRRESGTNEQYF.

This clone was counted a single time. The chain carries TRBV7-9 and TRBJ2-2; TRBD2 matches 10 bases. This CDR3 has 17 amino acids. V gave up 2 bases and J gave up 4 bases; unmatched junction bases: 7. Germline V gives CDR1 SEHNR, CDR2 FQNEAQ (reference sequence). The CDR3 here is CASSLSASGSVTGELFF. The CDR3 region has the DNA TGTGCCAGCAGCTTATCGGCTAGCGGGAGCGTCACCGGGGAGCTGTTTTTT.

CDR3 sequence: CASSQARDVENTIYF. For the CDR3, the DNA is TGCGCCAGCAGCCAGGCCCGGGATGTCGAAAACACCATATATTTT. This chain uses TRBV4-3 with TRBJ1-3, with D unclear. V gave up 3 bases and J gave up 6 bases, with 15 bases separating them. Germline CDR1 is LGHNA and CDR2 is YSLEER. This CDR3 region has 15 residues.

This clone was counted a single time. V gene TRBV4-1 combines with J gene TRBJ2-5; TRBD1 matches at 9 bases. CDR1 is MGHRA, CDR2 YSYEKL, per germline. The trim removed 4 bases at V and 3 bases at J, leaving 12 bases unmatched. This CDR3 contains 17 residues. CDR3 sequence reads: CASSLRISGQGEETQYF. CDR3 DNA: TGCGCCAGCAGCCTACGGATATCGGGACAGGGAGAAGAGACCCAGTACTTC.

The rearrangement uses TRBV18 and TRBJ2-7; 9 bases are a match to TRBD1. Trimming removed 1 base from V and 2 bases from J; junction bases left unmatched: 6. CDR3 length: 16 amino acids. In germline, CDR1 is KGHSH, CDR2 LQKENI. The CDR3 protein is CASSPLRQGDAYEQYF. The CDR3 DNA follows: TGTGCCAGCTCACCACTGAGACAGGGGGACGCCTACGAGCAGTACTTC.

The rearrangement uses TRBV9 and TRBJ2-5, with 9 bases fitting TRBD1. The germline gives CDR1 SGDLS, CDR2 YYNGEE. V lost 3 bases, J lost 4 bases, and 7 bases stayed unmatched. CDR3 length: 15 amino acids. The CDR3 reads CASSAVGQGGETQYF. For the CDR3, the DNA is TGTGCCAGCAGCGCAGTGGGACAGGGAGGAGAGACCCAGTACTTC.

The rearrangement uses TRBV9 and TRBJ1-2; tentatively, D is TRBD1 (5 bases). V was clipped by 4 bases and J by 8 bases, with 15 bases between them. CDR1 and CDR2 from the germline V gene are SGDLS and YYNGEE. This CDR3 comprises 13 residues. The CDR3 DNA reads as TGTGCCAGCAGCTTGTCAGGGAGGGGAGGCTACACCTTC. Amino acids: CASSLSGRGGYTF. Full variable domain (rest looked up from reference TRBV9 and TRBJ1-2): DSGVTQTPKHLITATGQRVTLRCSPRSGDLSVYWYQQSLDQGLQFLIQYYNGEERAKGNILERFSAQQFPDLHSELNLSSLELGDSALYFCASSLSGRGGYTFGSGTRLTVV.

The V call is TRBV30, the J call TRBJ2-2, with TRBD2 matching 10 bases. Per the germline V gene, CDR1 is GTSNPN and CDR2 is SVGIG (reference sequence). Germline trimming cut 1 base from V and 7 bases from J; bases unmatched to any gene: 9. This CDR3 contains 16 residues. The CDR3 reads CAWSGRGLARGGELFF. The CDR3 DNA reads TGTGCCTGGAGTGGAAGGGGACTAGCGAGGGGCGGGGAGCTGTTTTTT.

This rearrangement joins TRBV5-5 to TRBJ1-5, with 7 nucleotides matching TRBD1. This CDR3 comprises 15 residues. Trimming took 0 bases from V and 1 from J; bases not matched to a gene: 1. The germline V gene has CDR1 SGHKS and CDR2 YYEKEE (reference sequence). The CDR3 DNA reads TGTGCCAGCAGCTTGGGACAGGGAAGCAATCAGCCCCAGCATTTT. This codes for CASSLGQGSNQPQHF.